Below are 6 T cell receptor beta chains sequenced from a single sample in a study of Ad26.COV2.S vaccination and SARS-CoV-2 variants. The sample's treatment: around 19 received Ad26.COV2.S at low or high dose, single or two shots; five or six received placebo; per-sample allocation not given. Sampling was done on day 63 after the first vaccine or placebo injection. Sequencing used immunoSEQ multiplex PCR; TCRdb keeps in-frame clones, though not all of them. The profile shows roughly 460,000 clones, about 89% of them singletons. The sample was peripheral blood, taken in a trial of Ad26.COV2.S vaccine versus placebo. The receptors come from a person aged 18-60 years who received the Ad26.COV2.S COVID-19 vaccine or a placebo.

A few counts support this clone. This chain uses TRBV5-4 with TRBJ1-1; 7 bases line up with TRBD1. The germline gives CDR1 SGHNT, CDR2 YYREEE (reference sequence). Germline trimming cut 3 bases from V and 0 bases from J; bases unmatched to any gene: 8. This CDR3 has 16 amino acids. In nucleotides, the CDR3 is TGTGCCAGCAGCTCTGGACAGGAGACAATGAACACTGAAGCTTTCTTT. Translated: CASSSGQETMNTEAFF.

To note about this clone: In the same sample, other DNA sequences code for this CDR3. CDR3 in DNA: TGTGCCAGCAGCTTCGACCGGGACTATGGCTACACCTTC. Translating it yields CASSFDRDYGYTF. The rearrangement joins TRBV7-2 to TRBJ1-2; D remains ambiguous. The CDR3 is made up of 13 amino acids. From germline, CDR1 is SGHTA and CDR2 FQGNSA. The V gene lost 3 bases and the J gene lost 3 bases, with 8 bases spanning the gap.

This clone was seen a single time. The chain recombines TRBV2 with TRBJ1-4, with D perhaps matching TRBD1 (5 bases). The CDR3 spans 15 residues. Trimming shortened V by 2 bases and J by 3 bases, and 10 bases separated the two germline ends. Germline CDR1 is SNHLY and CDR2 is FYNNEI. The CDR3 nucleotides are TGTGCCAGCAGTGAACAGGGTCCGGCTAATGAAAAACTGTTTTTT. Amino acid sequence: CASSEQGPANEKLFF.

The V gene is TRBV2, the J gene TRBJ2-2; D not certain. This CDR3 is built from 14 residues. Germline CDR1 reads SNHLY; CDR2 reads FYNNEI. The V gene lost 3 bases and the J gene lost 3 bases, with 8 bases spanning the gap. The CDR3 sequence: CASSDPRDTGELFF. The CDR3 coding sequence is TGTGCCAGCAGTGACCCCCGGGACACCGGGGAGCTGTTTTTT.

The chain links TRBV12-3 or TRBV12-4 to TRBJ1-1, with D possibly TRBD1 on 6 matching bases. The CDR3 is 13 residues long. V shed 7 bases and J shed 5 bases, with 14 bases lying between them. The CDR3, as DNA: TGTGCCAGCAATCCGGGGGCAGAGACTGAAGCTTTCTTT. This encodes CASNPGAETEAFF.

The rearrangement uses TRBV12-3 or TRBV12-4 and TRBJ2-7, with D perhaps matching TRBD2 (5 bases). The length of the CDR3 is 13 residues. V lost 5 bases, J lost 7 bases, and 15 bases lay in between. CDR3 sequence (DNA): TGTGCCAGCAGTCTCGGCGAGGGCGGGGAGCAGTACTTC. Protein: CASSLGEGGEQYF.